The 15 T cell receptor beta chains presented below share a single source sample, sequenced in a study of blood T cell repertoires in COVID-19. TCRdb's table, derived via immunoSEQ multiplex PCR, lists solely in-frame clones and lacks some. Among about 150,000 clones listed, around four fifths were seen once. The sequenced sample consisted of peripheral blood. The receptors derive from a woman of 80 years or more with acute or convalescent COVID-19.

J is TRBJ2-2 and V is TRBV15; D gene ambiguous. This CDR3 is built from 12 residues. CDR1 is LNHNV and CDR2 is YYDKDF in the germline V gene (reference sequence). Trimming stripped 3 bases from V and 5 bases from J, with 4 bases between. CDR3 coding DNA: TGTGCCACCAGCAGGGCTACCGGGGAGCTGTTTTTT. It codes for CATSRATGELFF. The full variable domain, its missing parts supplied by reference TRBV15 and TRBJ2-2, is DAMVIQNPRYQVTQFGKPVTLSCSQTLNHNVMYWYQQKSSQAPKLLFHYYDKDFNNEADTPDNFQSRRPNTSFCFLDIRSPGLGDTAMYLCATSRATGELFFGEGSRLTVL.

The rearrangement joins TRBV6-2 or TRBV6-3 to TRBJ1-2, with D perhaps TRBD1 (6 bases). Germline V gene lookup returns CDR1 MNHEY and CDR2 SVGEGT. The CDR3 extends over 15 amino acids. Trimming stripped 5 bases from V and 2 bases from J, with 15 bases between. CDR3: CASSTETGVNYGYTF. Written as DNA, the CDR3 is TGTGCCAGCAGTACCGAGACAGGAGTCAACTATGGCTACACCTTC.

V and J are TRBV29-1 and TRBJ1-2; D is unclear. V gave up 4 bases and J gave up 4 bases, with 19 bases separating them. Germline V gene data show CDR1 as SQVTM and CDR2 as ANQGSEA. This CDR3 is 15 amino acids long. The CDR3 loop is CSVVGGEARIYGYTF. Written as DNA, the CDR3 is TGCAGCGTTGTCGGTGGTGAGGCGCGGATCTATGGCTACACCTTC.

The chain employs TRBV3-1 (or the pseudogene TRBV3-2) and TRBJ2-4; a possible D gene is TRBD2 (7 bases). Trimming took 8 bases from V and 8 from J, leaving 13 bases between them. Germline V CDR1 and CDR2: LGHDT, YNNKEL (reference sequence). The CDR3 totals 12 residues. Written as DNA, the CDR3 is TGTGCCAGCGCGGGGGCAATGGACATTCAGTACTTC. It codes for CASAGAMDIQYF.

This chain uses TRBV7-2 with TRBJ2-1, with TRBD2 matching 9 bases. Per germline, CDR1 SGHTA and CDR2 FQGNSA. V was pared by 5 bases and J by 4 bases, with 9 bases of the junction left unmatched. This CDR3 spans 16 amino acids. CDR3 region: CASSLRAGGYYNEQFF. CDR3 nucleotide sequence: TGTGCCAGCAGCCTGAGGGCGGGGGGGTATTACAATGAGCAGTTCTTC.

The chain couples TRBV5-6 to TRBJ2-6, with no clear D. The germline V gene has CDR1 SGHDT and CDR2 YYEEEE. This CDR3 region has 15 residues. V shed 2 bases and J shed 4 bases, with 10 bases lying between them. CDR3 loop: CASSLPTVGANVLTF. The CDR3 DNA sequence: TGTGCCAGCAGCTTACCCACGGTGGGGGCCAACGTCCTGACTTTC.

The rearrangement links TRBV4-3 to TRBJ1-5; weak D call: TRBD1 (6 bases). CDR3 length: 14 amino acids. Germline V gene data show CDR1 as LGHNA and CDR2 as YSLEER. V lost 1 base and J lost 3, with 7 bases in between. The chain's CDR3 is CASSQGQDNQPQHF. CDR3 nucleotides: TGCGCCAGCAGCCAAGGACAGGACAATCAGCCCCAGCATTTT.

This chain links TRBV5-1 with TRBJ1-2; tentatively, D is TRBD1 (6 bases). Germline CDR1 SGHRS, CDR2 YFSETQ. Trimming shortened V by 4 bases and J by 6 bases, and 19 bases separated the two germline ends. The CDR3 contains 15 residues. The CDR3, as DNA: TGCGCCAGCAGCCCGGAAACCGGGACACTTCATGGCTACACCTTC. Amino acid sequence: CASSPETGTLHGYTF.

The CDR3 reads CASGTVYEQYF. The CDR3, as DNA: TGTGCCAGTGGGACAGTCTACGAGCAGTACTTC. The rearrangement joins TRBV19 to TRBJ2-7; TRBD1 aligns across 7 bases. With 8 bases clipped from V and 3 bases from J, the junction kept 1 base outside the gene matches. The CDR3 has 11 amino acids. Per germline, CDR1 LNHDA and CDR2 SQIVND (reference sequence).

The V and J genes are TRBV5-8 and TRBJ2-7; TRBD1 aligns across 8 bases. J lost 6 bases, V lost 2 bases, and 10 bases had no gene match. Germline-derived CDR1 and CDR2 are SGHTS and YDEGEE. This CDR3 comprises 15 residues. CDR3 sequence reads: CASSFFRGQFTEQYF. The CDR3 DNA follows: TGTGCCAGCAGCTTCTTCAGGGGGCAATTTACCGAGCAGTACTTC.

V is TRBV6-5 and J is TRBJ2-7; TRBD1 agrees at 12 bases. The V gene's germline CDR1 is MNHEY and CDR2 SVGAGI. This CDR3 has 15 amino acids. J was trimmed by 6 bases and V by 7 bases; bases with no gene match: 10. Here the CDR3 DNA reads TGTGCCAGCACCGAGCCTAAGGGACAGGGGGCCGAGCAGTACTTC. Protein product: CASTEPKGQGAEQYF.

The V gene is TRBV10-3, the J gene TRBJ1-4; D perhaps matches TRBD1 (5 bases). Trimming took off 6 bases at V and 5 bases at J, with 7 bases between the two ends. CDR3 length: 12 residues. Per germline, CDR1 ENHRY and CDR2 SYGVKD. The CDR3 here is CAIRAGNEKLFF. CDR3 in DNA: TGTGCCATCAGGGCAGGGAATGAAAAACTGTTTTTT.

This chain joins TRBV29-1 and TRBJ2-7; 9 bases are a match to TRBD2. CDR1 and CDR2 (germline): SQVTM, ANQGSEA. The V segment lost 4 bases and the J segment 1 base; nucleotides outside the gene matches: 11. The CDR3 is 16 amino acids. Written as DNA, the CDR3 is TGCAGCGTTGTGGTCTTAAGCGGGGGGCTGTCCTACGAGCAGTACTTC. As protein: CSVVVLSGGLSYEQYF.

The CDR3 loop reads CASSPNRGMSNEQFF. The DNA of the CDR3 is TGTGCCAGCAGCCCTAACAGGGGTATGAGCAATGAGCAGTTCTTC. The V gene is TRBV11-3, the J gene TRBJ2-1, with 7 bases aligning to TRBD1. The germline gives CDR1 SGHNT, CDR2 YENEEA. There are 15 residues in the CDR3. V shed 5 bases and J 6 bases; nucleotides not matched to a gene: 10. Full variable domain (remainder filled in from reference TRBV11-3 and TRBJ2-1): EAGVVQSPRYKIIEKKQPVAFWCNPISGHNTLYWYLQNLGQGPELLIRYENEEAVDDSQLPKDRFSAERLKGVDSTLKIQPAELGDSAVYLCASSPNRGMSNEQFFGPGTRLTVL.

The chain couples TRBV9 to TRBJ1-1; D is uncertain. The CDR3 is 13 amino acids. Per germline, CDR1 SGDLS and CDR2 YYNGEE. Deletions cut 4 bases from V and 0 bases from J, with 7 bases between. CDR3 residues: CASSFTVNTEAFF. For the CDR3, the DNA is TGTGCCAGCAGCTTTACAGTGAACACTGAAGCTTTCTTT.